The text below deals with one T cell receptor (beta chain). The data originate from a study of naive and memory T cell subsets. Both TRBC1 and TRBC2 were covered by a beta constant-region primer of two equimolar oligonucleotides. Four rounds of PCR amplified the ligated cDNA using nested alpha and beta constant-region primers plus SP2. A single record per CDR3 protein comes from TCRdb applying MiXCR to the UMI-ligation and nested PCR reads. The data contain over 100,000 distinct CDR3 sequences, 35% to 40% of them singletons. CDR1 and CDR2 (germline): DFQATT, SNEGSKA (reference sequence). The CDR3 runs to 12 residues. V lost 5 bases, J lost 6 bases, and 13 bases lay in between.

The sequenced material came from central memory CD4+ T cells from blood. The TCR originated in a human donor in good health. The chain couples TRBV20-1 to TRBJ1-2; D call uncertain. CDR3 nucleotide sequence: TGCAGTGCTTCCTACGTAATGAATGGCTACACCTTC. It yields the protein CSASYVMNGYTF.